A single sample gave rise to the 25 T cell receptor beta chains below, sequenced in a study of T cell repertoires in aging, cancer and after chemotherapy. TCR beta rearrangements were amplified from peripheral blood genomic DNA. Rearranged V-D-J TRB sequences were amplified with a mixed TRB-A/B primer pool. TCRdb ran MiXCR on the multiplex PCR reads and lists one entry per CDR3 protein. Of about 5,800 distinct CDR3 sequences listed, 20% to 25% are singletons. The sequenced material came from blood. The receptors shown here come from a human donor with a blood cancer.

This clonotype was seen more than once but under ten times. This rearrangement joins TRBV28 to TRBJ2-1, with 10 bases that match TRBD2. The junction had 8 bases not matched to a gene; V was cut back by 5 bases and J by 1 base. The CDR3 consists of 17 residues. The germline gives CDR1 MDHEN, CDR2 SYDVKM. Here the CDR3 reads CASSDHGLAASYNEQFF. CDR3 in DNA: TGTGCCAGCAGTGACCACGGACTAGCGGCTTCCTACAATGAGCAGTTCTTC.

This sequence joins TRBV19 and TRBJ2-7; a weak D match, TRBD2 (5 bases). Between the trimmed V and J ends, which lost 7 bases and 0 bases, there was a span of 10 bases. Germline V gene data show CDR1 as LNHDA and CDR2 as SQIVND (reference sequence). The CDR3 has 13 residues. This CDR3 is CASKWTYSYEQYF. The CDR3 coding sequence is TGTGCCAGTAAATGGACTTACTCCTACGAGCAGTACTTC.

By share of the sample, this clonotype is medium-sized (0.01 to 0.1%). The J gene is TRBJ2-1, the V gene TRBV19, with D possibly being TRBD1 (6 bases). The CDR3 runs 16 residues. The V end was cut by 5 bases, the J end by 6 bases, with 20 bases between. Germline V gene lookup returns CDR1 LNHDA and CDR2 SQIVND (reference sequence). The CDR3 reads CASSSDLQGPLNEQFF. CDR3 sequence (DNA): TGTGCCAGTAGTTCAGACCTCCAGGGGCCCCTCAATGAGCAGTTCTTC.

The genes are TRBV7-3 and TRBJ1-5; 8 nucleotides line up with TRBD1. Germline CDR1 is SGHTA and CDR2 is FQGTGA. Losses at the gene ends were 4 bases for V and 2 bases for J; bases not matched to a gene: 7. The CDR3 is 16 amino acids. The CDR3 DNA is TGTGCCAGCAGCTCAACGACAGGGGATGGCAATCAGCCCCAGCATTTT. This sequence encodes CASSSTTGDGNQPQHF.

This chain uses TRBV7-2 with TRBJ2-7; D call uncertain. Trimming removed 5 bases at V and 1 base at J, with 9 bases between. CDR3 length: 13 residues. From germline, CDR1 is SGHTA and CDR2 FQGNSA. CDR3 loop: CASSLDGSYEQYF. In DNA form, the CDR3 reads TGTGCCAGCAGCCTTGACGGTTCCTACGAGCAGTACTTC.

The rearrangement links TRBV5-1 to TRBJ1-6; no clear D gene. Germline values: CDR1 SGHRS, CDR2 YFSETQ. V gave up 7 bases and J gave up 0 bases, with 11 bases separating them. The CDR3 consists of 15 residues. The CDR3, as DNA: TGCGCCAGCTCCCCAACGAGCTCCTATAATTCACCCCTCCACTTT. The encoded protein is CASSPTSSYNSPLHF. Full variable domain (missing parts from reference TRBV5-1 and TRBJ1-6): KAGVTQTPRYLIKTRGQQVTLSCSPISGHRSVSWYQQTPGQGLQFLFEYFSETQRNKGNFPGRFSGRQFSNSRSEMNVSTLELGDSALYLCASSPTSSYNSPLHFGNGTRLTVT.

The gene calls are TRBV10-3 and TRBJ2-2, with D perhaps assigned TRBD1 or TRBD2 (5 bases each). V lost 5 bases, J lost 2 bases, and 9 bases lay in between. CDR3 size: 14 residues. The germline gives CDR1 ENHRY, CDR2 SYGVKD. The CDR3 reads CAISSGRNTGELFF. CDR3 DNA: TGTGCCATCAGTTCGGGGCGAAACACCGGGGAGCTGTTTTTT.

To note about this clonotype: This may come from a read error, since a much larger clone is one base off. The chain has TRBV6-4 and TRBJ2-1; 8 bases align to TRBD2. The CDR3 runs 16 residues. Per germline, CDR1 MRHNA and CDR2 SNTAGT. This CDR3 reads CASSDSVAGNYNERFF. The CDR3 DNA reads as TGTGCCAGCAGTGACTCAGTAGCGGGGAACTACAATGAGCGGTTCTTC.

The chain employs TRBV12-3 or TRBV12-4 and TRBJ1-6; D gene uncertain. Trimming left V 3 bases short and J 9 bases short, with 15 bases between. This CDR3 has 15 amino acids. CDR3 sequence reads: CASSLFPIPRSPLHF. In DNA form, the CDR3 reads TGTGCCAGCAGTTTGTTCCCCATACCTCGTTCACCCCTCCACTTT.

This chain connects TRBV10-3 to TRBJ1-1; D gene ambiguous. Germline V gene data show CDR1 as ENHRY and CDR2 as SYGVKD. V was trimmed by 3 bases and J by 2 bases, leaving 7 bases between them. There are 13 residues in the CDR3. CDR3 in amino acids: CAISDWANTEAFF. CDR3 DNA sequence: TGTGCCATCAGTGATTGGGCCAACACTGAAGCTTTCTTT.

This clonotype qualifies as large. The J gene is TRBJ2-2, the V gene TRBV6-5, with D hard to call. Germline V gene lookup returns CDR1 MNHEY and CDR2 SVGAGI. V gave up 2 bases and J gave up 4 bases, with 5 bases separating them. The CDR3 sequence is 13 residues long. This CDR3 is CASSYLTTGELFF. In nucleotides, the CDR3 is TGTGCCAGCAGTTACCTGACCACCGGGGAGCTGTTTTTT.

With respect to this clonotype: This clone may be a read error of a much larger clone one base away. The CDR3 protein is CASGFQGNTEAFF. Written as DNA, the CDR3 is TGTGCCAGCGGCTTCCAGGGAAACACTGAAGCTTTCTTT. The chain combines TRBV6-5 with TRBJ1-1; tentative D call: TRBD1 (5 bases). Trimming removed 8 bases from V and 2 bases from J, with 12 bases in between. The CDR3 spans 13 residues. Germline V gene lookup returns CDR1 MNHEY and CDR2 SVGAGI.

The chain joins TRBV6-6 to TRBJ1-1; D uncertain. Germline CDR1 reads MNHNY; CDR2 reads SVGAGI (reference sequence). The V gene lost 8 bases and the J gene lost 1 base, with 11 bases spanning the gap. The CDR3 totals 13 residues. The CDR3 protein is CASGYKGNTEAFF. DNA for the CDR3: TGTGCCAGCGGGTATAAGGGGAACACTGAAGCTTTCTTT.

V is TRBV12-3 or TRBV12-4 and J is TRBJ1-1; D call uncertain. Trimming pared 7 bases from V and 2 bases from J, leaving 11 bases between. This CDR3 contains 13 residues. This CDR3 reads CASTLHGNTEAFF. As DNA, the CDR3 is TGTGCCAGCACCCTACATGGAAACACTGAAGCTTTCTTT.

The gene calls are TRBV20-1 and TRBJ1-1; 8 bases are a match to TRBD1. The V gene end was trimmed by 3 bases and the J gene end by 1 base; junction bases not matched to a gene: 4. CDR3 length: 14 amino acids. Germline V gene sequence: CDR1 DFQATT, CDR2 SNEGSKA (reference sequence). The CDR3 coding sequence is TGCAGTGCTAGTCAAGGGACAGGGAACACTGAAGCTTTCTTT. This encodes CSASQGTGNTEAFF.

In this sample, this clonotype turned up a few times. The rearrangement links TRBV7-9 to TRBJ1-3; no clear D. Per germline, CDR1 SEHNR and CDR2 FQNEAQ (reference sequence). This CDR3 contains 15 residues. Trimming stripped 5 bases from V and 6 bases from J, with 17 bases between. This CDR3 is CASSPPYAPENTIYF. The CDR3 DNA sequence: TGTGCCAGCAGCCCCCCTTACGCTCCTGAAAACACCATATATTTT.

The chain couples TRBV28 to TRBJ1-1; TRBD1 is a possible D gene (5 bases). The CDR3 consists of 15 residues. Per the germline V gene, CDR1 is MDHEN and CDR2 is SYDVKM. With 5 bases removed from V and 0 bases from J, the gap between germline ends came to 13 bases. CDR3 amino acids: CASSPPGPMNTEAFF. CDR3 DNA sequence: TGTGCCAGCAGTCCCCCGGGGCCCATGAACACTGAAGCTTTCTTT.

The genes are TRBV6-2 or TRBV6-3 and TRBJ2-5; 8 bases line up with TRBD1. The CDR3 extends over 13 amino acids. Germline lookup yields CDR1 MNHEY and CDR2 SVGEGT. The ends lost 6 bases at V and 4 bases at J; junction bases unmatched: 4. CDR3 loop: CASSSGTGETQYF. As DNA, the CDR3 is TGTGCCAGCAGCTCGGGGACAGGAGAGACCCAGTACTTC.

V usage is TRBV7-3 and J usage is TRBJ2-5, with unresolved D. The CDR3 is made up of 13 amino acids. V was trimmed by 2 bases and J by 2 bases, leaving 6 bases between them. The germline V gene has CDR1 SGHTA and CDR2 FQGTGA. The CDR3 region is CASSLGPQETQYF. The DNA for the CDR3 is TGTGCCAGCAGCTTAGGACCACAAGAGACCCAGTACTTC.

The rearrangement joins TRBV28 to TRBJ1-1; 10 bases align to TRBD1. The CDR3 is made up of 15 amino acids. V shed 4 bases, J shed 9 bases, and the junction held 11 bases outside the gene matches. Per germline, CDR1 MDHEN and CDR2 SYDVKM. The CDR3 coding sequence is TGTGCCAGCAGTTACAGCTTGGGACAGGGGAGTAAAGCTTTCTTT. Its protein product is CASSYSLGQGSKAFF.

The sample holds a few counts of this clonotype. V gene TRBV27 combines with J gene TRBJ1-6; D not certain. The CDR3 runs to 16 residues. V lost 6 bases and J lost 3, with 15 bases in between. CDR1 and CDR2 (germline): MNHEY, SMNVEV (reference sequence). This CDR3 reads CASRPRGGYYNSPLHF. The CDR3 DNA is TGTGCCAGCAGGCCCCGGGGAGGGTACTATAATTCACCCCTCCACTTT.

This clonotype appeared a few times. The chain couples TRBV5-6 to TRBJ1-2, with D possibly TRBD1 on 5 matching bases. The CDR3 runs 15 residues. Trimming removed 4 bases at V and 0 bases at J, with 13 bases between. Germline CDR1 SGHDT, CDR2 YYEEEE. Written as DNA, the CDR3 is TGTGCCAGCAGCCGAATTCCGGGGCCTAACTATGGCTACACCTTC. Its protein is CASSRIPGPNYGYTF. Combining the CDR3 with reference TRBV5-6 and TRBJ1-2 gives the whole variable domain DAGVTQSPTHLIKTRGQQVTLRCSPKSGHDTVSWYQQALGQGPQFIFQYYEEEERQRGNFPDRFSGHQFPNYSSELNVNALLLGDSALYLCASSRIPGPNYGYTFGSGTRLTVV.

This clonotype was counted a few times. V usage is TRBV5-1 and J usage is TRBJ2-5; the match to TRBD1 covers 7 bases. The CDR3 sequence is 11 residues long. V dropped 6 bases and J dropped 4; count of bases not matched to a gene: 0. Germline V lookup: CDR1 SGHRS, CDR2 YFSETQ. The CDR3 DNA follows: TGCGCCAGCACAGGGGGAGAGACCCAGTACTTC. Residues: CASTGGETQYF.

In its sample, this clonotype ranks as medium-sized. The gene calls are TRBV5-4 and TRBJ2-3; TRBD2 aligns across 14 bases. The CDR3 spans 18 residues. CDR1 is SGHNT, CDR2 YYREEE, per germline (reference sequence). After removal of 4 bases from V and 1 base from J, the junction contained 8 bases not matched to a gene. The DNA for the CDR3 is TGTGCCAGCAGCCAGAAGACTAGCGGGGGGGCGGGCACAGATACGCAGTATTTT. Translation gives CASSQKTSGGAGTDTQYF.

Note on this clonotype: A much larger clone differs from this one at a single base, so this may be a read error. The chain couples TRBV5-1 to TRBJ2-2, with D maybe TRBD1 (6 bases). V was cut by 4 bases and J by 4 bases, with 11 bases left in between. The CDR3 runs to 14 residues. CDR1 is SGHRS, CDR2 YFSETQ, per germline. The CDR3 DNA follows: TGCGCCAGCAGCCAACAGGACAGCACCGGGGAGCTGTTTTTT. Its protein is CASSQQDSTGELFF. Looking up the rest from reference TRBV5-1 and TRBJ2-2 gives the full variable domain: KAGVTQTPRYLIKTRGQQVTLSCSPISGHRSVSWYQQTPGQGLQFLFEYFSETQRNKGNFPGRFSGRQFSNSRSEMNVSTLELGDSALYLCASSQQDSTGELFFGEGSRLTVL.